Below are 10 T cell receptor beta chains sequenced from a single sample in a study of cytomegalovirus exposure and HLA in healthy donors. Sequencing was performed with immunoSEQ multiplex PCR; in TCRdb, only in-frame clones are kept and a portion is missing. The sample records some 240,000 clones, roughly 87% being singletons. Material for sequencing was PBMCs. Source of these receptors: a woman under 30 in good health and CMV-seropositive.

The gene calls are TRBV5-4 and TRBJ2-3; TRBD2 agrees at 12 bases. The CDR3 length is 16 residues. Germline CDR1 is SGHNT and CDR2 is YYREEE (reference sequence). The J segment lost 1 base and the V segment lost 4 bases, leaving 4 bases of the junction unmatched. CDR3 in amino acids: CASSKGTSGRTDTQYF. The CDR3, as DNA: TGTGCCAGCAGCAAAGGGACTAGCGGGCGCACAGATACGCAGTATTTT.

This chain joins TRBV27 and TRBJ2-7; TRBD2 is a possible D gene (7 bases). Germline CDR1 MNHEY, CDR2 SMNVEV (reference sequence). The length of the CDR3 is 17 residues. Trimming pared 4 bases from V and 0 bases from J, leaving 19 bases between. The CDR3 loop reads CASSSARGAGSSYEQYF. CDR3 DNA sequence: TGTGCCAGCAGTTCGGCACGGGGGGCGGGAAGCTCCTACGAGCAGTACTTC.

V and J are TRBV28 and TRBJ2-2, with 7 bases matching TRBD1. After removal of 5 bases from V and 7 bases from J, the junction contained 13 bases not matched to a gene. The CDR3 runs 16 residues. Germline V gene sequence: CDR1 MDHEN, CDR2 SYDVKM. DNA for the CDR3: TGTGCCAGCAGTCGCTCAGGGGGTTGGTACGGCGGGGAGCTGTTTTTT. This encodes CASSRSGGWYGGELFF.

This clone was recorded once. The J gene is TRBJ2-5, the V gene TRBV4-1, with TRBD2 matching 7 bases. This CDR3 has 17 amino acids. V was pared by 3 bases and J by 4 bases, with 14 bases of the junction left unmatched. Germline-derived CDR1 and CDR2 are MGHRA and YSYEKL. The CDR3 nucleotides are TGCGCCAGCAGCCATTCAGACGGGGCGGGAGTCGGAGAGACCCAGTACTTC. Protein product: CASSHSDGAGVGETQYF.

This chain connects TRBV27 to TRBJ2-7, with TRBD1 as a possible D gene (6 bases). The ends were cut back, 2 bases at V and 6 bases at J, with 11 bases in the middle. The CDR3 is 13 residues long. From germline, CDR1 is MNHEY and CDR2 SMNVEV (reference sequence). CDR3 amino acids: CASSLQGPREQYF. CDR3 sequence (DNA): TGTGCCAGCAGTTTACAGGGGCCACGCGAGCAGTACTTC.

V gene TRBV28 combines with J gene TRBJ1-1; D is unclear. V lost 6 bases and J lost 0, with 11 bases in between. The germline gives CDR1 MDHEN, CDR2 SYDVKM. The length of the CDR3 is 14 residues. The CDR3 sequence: CASSPRRLNTEAFF. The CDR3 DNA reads TGTGCCAGCAGCCCCCGGAGGCTGAACACTGAAGCTTTCTTT.

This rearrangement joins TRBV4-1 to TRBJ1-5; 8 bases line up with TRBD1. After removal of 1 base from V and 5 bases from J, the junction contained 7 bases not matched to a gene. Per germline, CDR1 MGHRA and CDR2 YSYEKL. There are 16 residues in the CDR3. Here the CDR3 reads CASSQAGRGQDQPQHF. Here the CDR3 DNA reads TGCGCCAGCAGCCAAGCAGGCAGGGGGCAGGATCAGCCCCAGCATTTT.

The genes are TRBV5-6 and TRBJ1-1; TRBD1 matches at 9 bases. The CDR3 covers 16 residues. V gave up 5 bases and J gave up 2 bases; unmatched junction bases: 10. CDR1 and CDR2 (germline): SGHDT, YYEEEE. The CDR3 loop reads CASSYGQGSINTEAFF. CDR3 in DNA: TGTGCCAGCAGTTACGGACAGGGGTCGATTAACACTGAAGCTTTCTTT.

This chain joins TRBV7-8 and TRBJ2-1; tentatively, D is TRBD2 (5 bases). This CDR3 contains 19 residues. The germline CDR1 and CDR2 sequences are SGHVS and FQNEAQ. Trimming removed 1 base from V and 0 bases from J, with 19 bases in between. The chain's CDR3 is CASSLERYPPPRSYNEQFF. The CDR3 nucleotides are TGTGCCAGCAGCTTAGAGCGGTATCCCCCCCCACGCTCCTACAATGAGCAGTTCTTC.

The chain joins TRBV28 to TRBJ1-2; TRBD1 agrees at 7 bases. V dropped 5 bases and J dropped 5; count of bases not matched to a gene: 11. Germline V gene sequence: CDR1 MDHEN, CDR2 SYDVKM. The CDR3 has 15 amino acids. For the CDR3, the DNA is TGTGCCAGCAGTCCGGGCCCGACAGGGAAATATGGCTACACCTTC. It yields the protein CASSPGPTGKYGYTF.